This TCR beta chain was observed in a study of PD-1 blockade in classical Hodgkin lymphoma. Study conclusions and caveats: The origin of the repertoire differences remains undefined, with disease activity or prior therapy as possible causes. Compared with baseline, CD4+ but not CD8+ TCR diversity had risen significantly by C4D1.

As for this clone: Its specificity is not known.

Each patient relapsed following autologous stem cell transplantation, and prior brentuximab vedotin exposure differed. With 1 base removed from V and 2 bases from J, the gap between germline ends came to 15 bases. The CDR3 is 16 amino acids. Germline V gene data show CDR1 as SGHNT and CDR2 as YYREEE (reference sequence). Repertoires were generated with immunoSEQ multiplex PCR, while TCRdb's copy carries only in-frame clones and drops some. The sample records 11,000 to 15,000 clones, roughly four fifths being singletons. The material was peripheral blood mononuclear cells (PBMCs), obtained at baseline. This sequence originates from a human donor with classical Hodgkin lymphoma. The V gene is TRBV5-4, the J gene TRBJ1-1; unclear D gene. DNA of the CDR3: TGTGCCAGCAGCTTGCCCCCTACACGTGTAAACACTGAAGCTTTCTTT. As protein: CASSLPPTRVNTEAFF.